A single sample gave rise to the 14 T cell receptor beta chains below, sequenced in a study of blood T cell repertoires in COVID-19. The table came from immunoSEQ multiplex PCR; TCRdb's copy has only in-frame clones and leaves some out. The sample contains about 230,000 clones, about 80% of which appear only once. The sequenced material came from peripheral blood. These receptors were obtained from a woman between 45 and 60 years old with acute or convalescent COVID-19.

The V call is TRBV7-2, the J call TRBJ2-5; TRBD2 aligns across 10 bases. Per germline, CDR1 SGHTA and CDR2 FQGNSA. The CDR3 length is 16 residues. Trimming at V came to 5 bases and at J to 0 bases, leaving 6 bases not matched to a gene. The CDR3 bases are TGTGCCAGCAGCGGAAGACTAGCGGGCCACCAAGAGACCCAGTACTTC. Translation gives CASSGRLAGHQETQYF.

The chain couples TRBV5-1 to TRBJ2-7; D unclear. Germline CDR1 SGHRS, CDR2 YFSETQ. V was pared by 0 bases and J by 2 bases, with 9 bases between. CDR3 length equals 14 residues. CDR3 region: CASSLGQDPYEQYF. The CDR3 DNA is TGCGCCAGCAGCTTGGGGCAGGATCCCTACGAGCAGTACTTC.

The CDR3 loop is CASRTSGSYEQYF. The CDR3 DNA follows: TGTGCCAGCAGAACCTCGGGGTCCTACGAGCAGTACTTC. J is TRBJ2-7 and V is TRBV12-3 or TRBV12-4, with D maybe TRBD2 (5 bases). The CDR3 is made up of 13 amino acids. Trimming took 6 bases from V and 1 from J, leaving 10 bases between them.

The chain joins TRBV4-2 to TRBJ1-2, with D uncertain. V gave up 4 bases and J gave up 7 bases, with 16 bases separating them. The CDR3 totals 14 residues. Germline CDR1 and CDR2: LGHNA and YNFKEQ. The CDR3 is CASSPVRESGGYTF. CDR3 nucleotide sequence: TGTGCCAGCAGCCCAGTGAGGGAGAGCGGTGGCTACACCTTC.

The rearrangement uses TRBV28 and TRBJ2-7; D possibly corresponds to TRBD1 (6 bases). The CDR3 consists of 12 residues. The V end was cut by 6 bases, the J end by 5 bases, with 11 bases between. CDR1 MDHEN and CDR2 SYDVKM come from the germline V gene. The CDR3 loop is CASSQGLNEQYF. CDR3 DNA: TGTGCCAGCAGCCAGGGGTTGAACGAGCAGTACTTC. Drawing the rest from reference TRBV28 and TRBJ2-7, the complete variable domain is DVKVTQSSRYLVKRTGEKVFLECVQDMDHENMFWYRQDPGLGLRLIYFSYDVKMKEKGDIPEGYSVSREKKERFSLILESASTNQTSMYLCASSQGLNEQYFGPGTRLTVT.

This chain links TRBV28 with TRBJ2-7; TRBD1 matches at 7 bases. Germline V gene lookup returns CDR1 MDHEN and CDR2 SYDVKM. This CDR3 has 13 amino acids. V dropped 5 bases and J dropped 3; count of bases not matched to a gene: 4. CDR3 nucleotides: TGTGCCAGCAGTCCGGGACAGAGCTACGAGCAGTACTTC. Its protein is CASSPGQSYEQYF.

This clone showed up just once. J is TRBJ2-7 and V is TRBV12-3 or TRBV12-4, with 7 bases aligning to TRBD1. The ends lost 4 bases at V and 9 bases at J; junction bases unmatched: 9. The CDR3 spans 13 residues. The chain's CDR3 is CASSSGQEIRQYF. CDR3 nucleotide sequence: TGTGCCAGCAGTTCCGGACAGGAAATAAGGCAGTACTTC.

V gene TRBV19 combines with J gene TRBJ1-5; D not certain. The V gene lost 7 bases and the J gene lost 0 bases, with 10 bases spanning the gap. The CDR3 has 14 residues. Germline assignment: CDR1 LNHDA and CDR2 SQIVND (reference sequence). The CDR3 DNA sequence: TGTGCCAGTACTGCGGGCTTTAGCAATCAGCCCCAGCATTTT. Protein product: CASTAGFSNQPQHF.

The chain links TRBV29-1 to TRBJ1-3; 9 bases line up with TRBD1. Trimming removed 6 bases from V and 2 bases from J; junction bases left unmatched: 2. The CDR3 runs to 13 residues. Per germline, CDR1 SQVTM and CDR2 ANQGSEA. CDR3 sequence reads: CSVGQGTGNTIYF. The CDR3 DNA sequence: TGCAGCGTGGGACAGGGAACTGGAAACACCATATATTTT.

The chain joins TRBV12-3 or TRBV12-4 to TRBJ1-1; D gene ambiguous. The CDR3 length is 12 residues. V was pared by 3 bases and J by 7 bases, with 9 bases between. In DNA form, the CDR3 reads TGTGCCAGCAGTTTGGGTGGGAGTGAAGCTTTCTTT. Protein product: CASSLGGSEAFF.

This clone was recorded a few times. V gene TRBV7-3 combines with J gene TRBJ2-6; D perhaps matches TRBD2 (6 bases). The CDR3 consists of 15 residues. Per germline, CDR1 SGHTA and CDR2 FQGTGA. Trimming took 6 bases from V and 2 from J, leaving 11 bases between them. DNA for the CDR3: TGTGCCAGCAGAATCGGGGGAGCTGGGGCCAACGTCCTGACTTTC. Its translation is CASRIGGAGANVLTF.

V usage is TRBV29-1 and J usage is TRBJ1-4; weak D call: TRBD1 (5 bases). The CDR3 has 15 amino acids. Trimming stripped 6 bases from V and 7 bases from J, with 21 bases between. Germline CDR1 SQVTM, CDR2 ANQGSEA. The CDR3 here is CSVARMSGRGEKLFF. The CDR3 nucleotides are TGCAGCGTCGCAAGAATGTCAGGAAGGGGTGAAAAACTGTTTTTT.

This chain's CDR3 is CASSRFGTGTTEAFF. CDR3 DNA: TGTGCCAGCAGCCGCTTCGGGACAGGGACCACTGAAGCTTTCTTT. The V gene is TRBV27, the J gene TRBJ1-1; TRBD1 agrees at 9 bases. The CDR3 loop spans 15 amino acids. Germline V CDR1 and CDR2: MNHEY, SMNVEV (reference sequence). Trimming took 6 bases from V and 4 from J; bases not matched to a gene: 9.

The V and J genes are TRBV5-1 and TRBJ2-3, with no clear D. CDR3 length: 15 residues. Trimming stripped 1 base from V and 0 bases from J, with 9 bases between. From germline, CDR1 is SGHRS and CDR2 YFSETQ. This CDR3 is CASSLLAQSTDTQYF. The CDR3 coding sequence is TGCGCCAGCAGCTTGTTAGCCCAAAGCACAGATACGCAGTATTTT.